A single sample is the source of the 14 T cell receptor beta chains below, sequenced in a study of OX40 agonist ivuxolimab in advanced cancers. Method: immunoSEQ multiplex PCR; TCRdb's copy keeps in-frame clones and lacks some. The profile shows about 100,000 clones, more than 85% of them singletons. The specimen was CD4+ or CD8+ T cells sorted from blood, collected in a trial of the OX40 agonist ivuxolimab. All receptors derive from an adult with an advanced solid tumor such as melanoma, head and neck, liver or kidney cancer.

This chain joins TRBV28 and TRBJ1-5; TRBD1 might be the D (5 bases). The germline V gene encodes CDR1 MDHEN and CDR2 SYDVKM. Trimming removed 3 bases at V and 7 bases at J, with 13 bases between. The CDR3 is 14 residues long. CDR3 region: CASSFVGDRQPQHF. The CDR3 coding sequence is TGTGCCAGCAGTTTCGTCGGGGACCGGCAGCCCCAGCATTTT.

The rearrangement links TRBV5-1 to TRBJ2-3, with D unclear. Germline V CDR1 and CDR2: SGHRS, YFSETQ. Trimming took 0 bases from V and 1 from J, leaving 6 bases between them. This CDR3 is built from 14 residues. CDR3 sequence: CASSLGVRTDTQYF. The DNA for the CDR3 is TGCGCCAGCAGCTTGGGTGTTCGCACAGATACGCAGTATTTT. The whole variable domain, filled in from reference TRBV5-1 and TRBJ2-3, reads KAGVTQTPRYLIKTRGQQVTLSCSPISGHRSVSWYQQTPGQGLQFLFEYFSETQRNKGNFPGRFSGRQFSNSRSEMNVSTLELGDSALYLCASSLGVRTDTQYFGPGTRLTVL.

This clone showed up just once. V and J are TRBV5-6 and TRBJ1-5, with D unclear. Germline V gives CDR1 SGHDT, CDR2 YYEEEE. V was cut by 0 bases and J by 2 bases, with 21 bases left in between. CDR3 length: 19 amino acids. Here the CDR3 DNA reads TGTGCCAGCAGCTTGGGTGCGAGCCTCTTCAATGATGGCAATCAGCCCCAGCATTTT. Its protein is CASSLGASLFNDGNQPQHF.

The chain joins TRBV29-1 to TRBJ1-1, with D perhaps matching TRBD1 (5 bases). CDR3 length equals 13 residues. V lost 6 bases to trimming and J lost 6 bases, with 17 bases between them. From germline, CDR1 is SQVTM and CDR2 ANQGSEA. The DNA of the CDR3 is TGCAGCGTCGGGACCCCGTCAGGAGCTGAAGCTTTCTTT. Amino acids: CSVGTPSGAEAFF. Variable domain in full (rest from reference TRBV29-1 and TRBJ1-1): SAVISQKPSRDICQRGTSLTIQCQVDSQVTMMFWYRQQPGQSLTLIATANQGSEATYESGFVIDKFPISRPNLTFSTLTVSNMSPEDSSIYLCSVGTPSGAEAFFGQGTRLTVV.

The chain links TRBV4-3 to TRBJ2-1; 11 nucleotides align to TRBD2. Germline values: CDR1 LGHNA, CDR2 YSLEER. V gave up 6 bases and J gave up 0 bases; unmatched junction bases: 16. This CDR3 is 20 amino acids long. CDR3 amino acids: CASRNRLAGIGSSSYNEQFF. The CDR3 region has the DNA TGCGCCAGCAGAAATAGACTAGCGGGAATTGGTTCGAGCTCCTACAATGAGCAGTTCTTC.

This rearrangement joins TRBV9 to TRBJ2-2; D is ambiguous. Trimming left V 4 bases short and J 9 bases short, with 7 bases between. The CDR3 consists of 11 residues. Germline V lookup: CDR1 SGDLS, CDR2 YYNGEE. CDR3: CASSSQRELFF. CDR3 in DNA: TGTGCCAGCAGCTCCCAGCGGGAGCTGTTTTTT. The whole variable domain, filled in from reference TRBV9 and TRBJ2-2, reads DSGVTQTPKHLITATGQRVTLRCSPRSGDLSVYWYQQSLDQGLQFLIQYYNGEERAKGNILERFSAQQFPDLHSELNLSSLELGDSALYFCASSSQRELFFGEGSRLTVL.

The rearrangement links TRBV10-3 to TRBJ2-5; D is ambiguous. The CDR3 is made up of 11 amino acids. Germline V CDR1 and CDR2: ENHRY, SYGVKD. In DNA, the CDR3 is TGTGCGACCCTAGGCCAAGAGACCCAGTACTTC. This gives the protein CATLGQETQYF.

J is TRBJ2-3 and V is TRBV18; D is possibly TRBD1 (6 bases). CDR1 and CDR2 from the germline V gene are KGHSH and LQKENI. The CDR3 contains 16 residues. V was pared by 4 bases and J by 1 base, with 15 bases between. The CDR3 loop is CASSLTGSPGTDTQYF. CDR3 DNA sequence: TGTGCCAGCTCACTAACAGGGTCGCCGGGCACAGATACGCAGTATTTT. Together with reference TRBV18 and TRBJ2-3, the CDR3 gives the full variable domain: NAGVMQNPRHLVRRRGQEARLRCSPMKGHSHVYWYRQLPEEGLKFMVYLQKENIIDESGMPKERFSAEFPKEGPSILRIQQVVRGDSAAYFCASSLTGSPGTDTQYFGPGTRLTVL.

The rearrangement links TRBV2 to TRBJ1-2, with 12 bases aligning to TRBD1. This CDR3 contains 16 residues. Unmatched junction bases numbered 12, after V lost 6 bases and J lost 7 bases. Per germline, CDR1 SNHLY and CDR2 FYNNEI. CDR3 in amino acids: CASSPPGTGGLGGYTF. DNA of the CDR3: TGTGCCAGCAGCCCACCCGGGACAGGGGGCTTGGGTGGCTACACCTTC.

The chain recombines TRBV28 with TRBJ2-3; tentative D call: TRBD1 (5 bases). Germline lookup yields CDR1 MDHEN and CDR2 SYDVKM. The CDR3 has 14 amino acids. Trimming stripped 5 bases from V and 2 bases from J, with 11 bases between. CDR3 sequence (DNA): TGTGCCAGCAGTCCCTCGGACACCACAGATACGCAGTATTTT. Amino acid sequence: CASSPSDTTDTQYF.

The V gene is TRBV18, the J gene TRBJ2-5; the match to TRBD2 covers 8 bases. The end of the DNA aligns better with TRBJ2-7, so the J call may be wrong. There are 16 residues in the CDR3. Germline V gene sequence: CDR1 KGHSH, CDR2 LQKENI. The CDR3, as DNA: TGTGCCAGCTCACCGGCTGGAAGCGGGAGAACCTACGAGCAGTACTTC. Residues: CASSPAGSGRTYEQYF.

The rearrangement uses TRBV27 and TRBJ2-7, with TRBD2 identical over 9 bases. The J segment lost 1 base and the V segment lost 6 bases, leaving 7 bases of the junction unmatched. CDR3 size: 15 residues. The germline V gene encodes CDR1 MNHEY and CDR2 SMNVEV (reference sequence). As DNA, the CDR3 is TGTGCCAGCAGGGTAGCGGGAGAAACGTCCTACGAGCAGTACTTC. It is translated as CASRVAGETSYEQYF.

V is TRBV9 and J is TRBJ2-5, with no clear D. The CDR3 extends over 15 amino acids. Per germline, CDR1 SGDLS and CDR2 YYNGEE. The V end was cut by 0 bases, the J end by 3 bases, with 12 bases between. CDR3 amino acids: CASSVGPREEETQYF. CDR3 nucleotide sequence: TGTGCCAGCAGCGTAGGGCCAAGAGAAGAAGAGACCCAGTACTTC. Supplemented by reference TRBV9 and TRBJ2-5, the full variable domain reads DSGVTQTPKHLITATGQRVTLRCSPRSGDLSVYWYQQSLDQGLQFLIQYYNGEERAKGNILERFSAQQFPDLHSELNLSSLELGDSALYFCASSVGPREEETQYFGPGTRLLVL.

The chain has TRBV5-4 and TRBJ2-7; 9 positions agree with TRBD2. Germline CDR1 SGHNT, CDR2 YYREEE (reference sequence). J lost 5 bases, V lost 0 bases, and 6 bases had no gene match. The CDR3 covers 15 residues. DNA for the CDR3: TGTGCCAGCAGCTTGGAAGCGGGAGGAGCCCACGAGCAGTACTTC. It specifies CASSLEAGGAHEQYF. Looking up the rest from reference TRBV5-4 and TRBJ2-7 gives the full variable domain: ETGVTQSPTHLIKTRGQQVTLRCSSQSGHNTVSWYQQALGQGPQFIFQYYREEENGRGNFPPRFSGLQFPNYSSELNVNALELDDSALYLCASSLEAGGAHEQYFGPGTRLTVT.